This T cell receptor beta chain was documented in a study of blood T cells in healthy people across ages. This CDR3 is built from 12 residues. V was shortened by 2 bases and J by 10 bases, with 12 bases between the two germline ends. The V gene's germline CDR1 is DFQATT and CDR2 SNEGSKA (reference sequence). In its sample, this clonotype was seen a few times. Sample-barcoded 5' priming and a J-beta primer mix drove a second PCR of roughly 6 to 12 cycles. Each CDR3 protein is one row after TCRdb ran MiXCR on the 5' RACE reads. The top ten hold 13% of the sample, which has roughly 930,000 distinct CDR3 sequences, approximately 49% seen once.

The chain joins TRBV20-1 to TRBJ2-1, with D maybe TRBD2 (7 bases). This receptor was taken from a man aged 30 to 45 in good health. The sample comprised blood. CDR3 protein: CSARSGDYEQFF. In nucleotides, the CDR3 is TGCAGTGCTAGATCAGGGGACTACGAGCAGTTCTTC.